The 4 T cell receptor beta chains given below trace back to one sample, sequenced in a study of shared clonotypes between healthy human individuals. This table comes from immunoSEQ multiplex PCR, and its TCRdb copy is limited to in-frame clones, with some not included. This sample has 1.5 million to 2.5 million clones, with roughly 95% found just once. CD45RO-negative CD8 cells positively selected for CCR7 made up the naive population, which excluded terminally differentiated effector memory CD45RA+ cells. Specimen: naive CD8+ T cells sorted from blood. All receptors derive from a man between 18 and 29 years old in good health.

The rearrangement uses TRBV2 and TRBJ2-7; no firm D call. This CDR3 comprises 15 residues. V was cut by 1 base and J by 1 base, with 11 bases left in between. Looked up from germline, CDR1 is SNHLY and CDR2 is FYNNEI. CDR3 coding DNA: TGTGCCAGCAGTGAAGGGGCCCCTCTTTCCTACGAGCAGTACTTC. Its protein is CASSEGAPLSYEQYF. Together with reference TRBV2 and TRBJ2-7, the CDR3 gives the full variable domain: EPEVTQTPSHQVTQMGQEVILRCVPISNHLYFYWYRQILGQKVEFLVSFYNNEISEKSEIFDDQFSVERPDGSNFTLKIRSTKLEDSAMYFCASSEGAPLSYEQYFGPGTRLTVT.

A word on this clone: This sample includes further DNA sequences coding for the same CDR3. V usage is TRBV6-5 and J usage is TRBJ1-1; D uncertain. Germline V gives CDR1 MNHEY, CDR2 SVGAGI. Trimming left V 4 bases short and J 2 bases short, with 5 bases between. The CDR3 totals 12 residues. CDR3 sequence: CASSSDNTEAFF. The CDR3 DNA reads TGTGCCAGCAGTTCCGATAACACTGAAGCTTTCTTT.

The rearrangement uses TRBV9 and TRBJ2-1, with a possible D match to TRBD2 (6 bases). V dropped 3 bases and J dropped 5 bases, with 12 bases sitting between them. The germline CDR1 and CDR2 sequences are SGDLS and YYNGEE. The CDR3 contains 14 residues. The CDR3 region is CASSGGTDHNEQFF. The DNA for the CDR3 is TGTGCCAGCAGCGGCGGGACTGACCACAATGAGCAGTTCTTC.

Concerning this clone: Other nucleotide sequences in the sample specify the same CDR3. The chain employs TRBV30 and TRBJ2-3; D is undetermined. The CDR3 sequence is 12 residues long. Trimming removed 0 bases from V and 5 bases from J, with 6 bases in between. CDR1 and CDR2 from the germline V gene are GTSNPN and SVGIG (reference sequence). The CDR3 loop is CAWSVLGDTQYF. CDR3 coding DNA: TGTGCCTGGAGTGTTCTGGGAGATACGCAGTATTTT.